Given below is one T cell receptor beta chain in context. Its antigen is unknown. At the time of sampling, donors were nominally healthy, though unrecorded immune exposures were likely. The data originate from a study of cytomegalovirus exposure and HLA in healthy donors. Study as a whole: The early release's HLA-typed donors yielded 65 million to 85 million unique TCRs. Whole-study results and caveats: Later on, a genetic analysis was performed. It linked a missense variant in DCLRE1C with V- and J-gene trimming of TCR beta.

In the PCR, 60 Vbeta and 13 Jbeta primers were used. TCRdb keeps only in-frame clones here, not all; method: immunoSEQ multiplex PCR. The sample has some 120,000 clones, 75% to 90% seen once; the top ten hold approximately 0.24%. V lost 5 bases and J 1 base, leaving 23 bases between the germline ends. This CDR3 has 18 amino acids. In germline, CDR1 is SGHVS, CDR2 FQNEAQ. The chain uses TRBV7-8 and TRBJ1-2; D gene unclear. Sequenced input: PBMCs. The TCR originated in a man over 45 in good health and CMV-seronegative. As DNA, the CDR3 is TGTGCCAGCAGCCTGCCTGGAGGACGGAATATATATAACTATGGCTACACCTTC. Its protein is CASSLPGGRNIYNYGYTF.